Listed below are T cell receptor beta chains from one sample, sequenced in a study of T cells in Graves' hyperthyroidism and ophthalmopathy. Each CDR3 protein gets one entry after TCRdb re-called the multiplex PCR reads with MiXCR. Here the sample spans 380,000 or so distinct CDR3 sequences, about 14% being singletons. Sequences were obtained from blood. These receptors were obtained from a man in his thirties or forties with Graves' hyperthyroidism that later progressed to Graves' ophthalmopathy. The CDR3 runs from the conserved cysteine through the conserved F or W. The D gene is left open where the match is weak. A row's size may be missing; if present it is once, few, many or a size class.

TRBJ2-1 TRBD1 TRBV7-9 NA CASRKRRTGGLGNEQFF TGTGCCAGCAGAAAGCGTCGGACAGGGGGCTTAGGAAATGAGCAGTTCTTC
TRBJ2-2 TRBD1 TRBV28 many CASSRQTGGDTGELFF TGTGCCAGCAGTCGCCAGACAGGGGGCGACACCGGGGAGCTGTTTTTT
TRBJ1-4 NA TRBV4-1 NA CASSQEWTDEKLFF TGCGCCAGCAGCCAAGAATGGACAGATGAAAAACTGTTTTTT
TRBJ1-5 NA TRBV6-5 many CASSRQVNQPQHF TGTGCCAGCAGTCGACAGGTTAATCAGCCCCAGCATTTT
TRBJ1-3 NA TRBV20-1 NA CSARRRWDRNSGNTIYF TGCAGTGCTAGACGCCGGTGGGACCGAAACTCTGGAAACACCATATATTTT
TRBJ2-1 TRBD1 TRBV11-3 many CASSLEVWDRYNEQFF TGTGCCAGCAGCTTAGAAGTCTGGGACAGGTACAATGAGCAGTTCTTC
TRBJ1-4 NA TRBV2 many CASSALGYNEKLFF TGTGCCAGCAGTGCTTTGGGGTATAATGAAAAACTGTTTTTT
TRBJ2-1 NA TRBV6-1 many CASSFTSYNEQFF TGTGCCAGCAGTTTTACTAGTTACAATGAGCAGTTCTTC
TRBJ1-2 NA TRBV12-5 few CASGLGDGLGGYTF TGTGCTAGTGGTTTGGGGGACGGCTTAGGAGGCTACACCTTC
TRBJ2-7 TRBD1 TRBV3-1 few CASSQEKGAAYEQYF TGTGCCAGCAGCCAAGAGAAGGGGGCCGCCTACGAGCAGTACTTC
TRBJ1-4 NA TRBV6-1 few CASSPQPGRINEKLFF TGTGCCAGCAGTCCCCAACCGGGACGGATTAATGAAAAACTGTTTTTT
TRBJ2-7 TRBD1 TRBV6-1 NA CASTPGTGGYEQYF TGTGCCAGCACTCCCGGGACAGGGGGCTACGAGCAGTACTTC
TRBJ2-7 TRBD2 TRBV27 NA CAISFGGGYEQYF TGTGCCATCAGTTTCGGGGGGGGGTACGAGCAGTACTTC
TRBJ2-3 NA TRBV2 many CASSGTGSNTQYF TGTGCCAGCAGTGGTACAGGGTCAAATACGCAGTATTTT
TRBJ2-5 TRBD2 TRBV7-7 many CASSLSTAGGSETQYF TGTGCCAGCAGCTTATCAACAGCGGGGGGTTCCGAGACCCAGTACTTC
TRBJ2-3 NA TRBV28 few CASSSQGRTQYF TGTGCCAGCAGTTCCCAAGGGAGAACGCAGTATTTT
TRBJ1-2 NA TRBV6-1 NA CASSYRGEEGYTF TGTGCCAGCAGTTATCGGGGGGAGGAGGGCTACACCTTC
TRBJ1-3 NA TRBV10-2 once CASSETQYSGNTIYF TGCGCCAGCAGTGAGACCCAATACTCTGGAAACACCATATATTTT
TRBJ2-7 TRBD1 TRBV12-3/TRBV12-4 few CASSSRDRDPYIYEQYF TGTGCCAGCAGTTCCCGGGACAGGGACCCATACATCTACGAGCAGTACTTC
TRBJ2-7 NA TRBV4-1 many CASSQEGQLEGYEQYF TGCGCCAGCAGCCAAGAAGGACAGCTTGAAGGCTACGAGCAGTACTTC
TRBJ2-1 NA TRBV12-3/TRBV12-4 many CASTATGSYNEQFF TGTGCCAGCACTGCTACAGGGTCCTACAATGAGCAGTTCTTC
TRBJ2-3 NA TRBV7-6 few CASSLVGQGTDTQYF TGTGCCAGCAGCTTAGTAGGTCAGGGAACAGATACGCAGTATTTT
TRBJ2-7 NA TRBV5-5 many CASSSGTPRAEQYF TGTGCCAGCAGCTCCGGGACGCCGCGGGCCGAGCAGTACTTC
TRBJ1-4 TRBD1 TRBV28 many CASSTGQFNEKLFF TGTGCCAGCAGCACGGGACAGTTTAATGAAAAACTGTTTTTT
TRBJ2-7 NA TRBV9 few CASSVGGPAGYEQYF TGTGCCAGCAGCGTTGGGGGGCCAGCGGGGTACGAGCAGTACTTC
TRBJ1-1 TRBD1 TRBV29-1 many CSVFGQVAGTEAFF TGCAGCGTATTTGGACAGGTGGCGGGCACTGAAGCTTTCTTT
TRBJ2-7 TRBD2 TRBV7-9 many CASSSSGGAYEQYF TGTGCCAGCAGCTCCTCGGGGGGAGCCTACGAGCAGTACTTC
TRBJ2-3 TRBD2 TRBV18 NA CASSPVLAGGTDTQYF TGTGCCAGCTCACCAGTGCTAGCGGGGGGCACAGATACGCAGTATTTT
TRBJ2-7 NA TRBV27 NA CASSPSGLGGYEQCF TGTGCCAGCAGTCCCTCGGGACTAGGGGGCTACGAGCAGTGCTTC
TRBJ1-1 NA TRBV7-6 NA CASSLASTGEGTEAFF TGTGCCAGCAGCTTAGCATCGACGGGGGAAGGCACTGAAGCTTTCTTT
TRBJ1-6 TRBD1 TRBV6-5 NA CASSSQGAGNSPLHF TGTGCCAGCAGTTCCCAGGGGGCAGGTAATTCACCCCTCCACTTT
TRBJ1-1 NA TRBV10-1 many CASSQPGDTEAFF TGCGCCAGCAGCCAGCCTGGGGACACTGAAGCTTTCTTT
TRBJ1-6 NA TRBV3-1 few CASSQPGVYNSPLHF TGTGCCAGCAGCCAGCCGGGAGTTTATAATTCACCCCTCCACTTT
TRBJ1-2 NA TRBV28 many CASSFGANGYTF TGTGCCAGCAGTTTCGGGGCCAATGGCTACACCTTC
TRBJ1-4 TRBD1 TRBV28 many CASSFAGTGIHLATNEKLFF TGTGCCAGCAGTTTTGCTGGGACAGGGATTCACCTTGCAACTAATGAAAAACTGTTTTTT
TRBJ1-1 NA TRBV12-3/TRBV12-4 many CASSFAQGRNTEAFF TGTGCCAGCAGTTTTGCTCAGGGGAGGAACACTGAAGCTTTCTTT
TRBJ2-3 NA TRBV3-1 many CASLSAGDTQYF TGTGCCAGCCTCTCCGCGGGTGATACGCAGTATTTT
TRBJ2-1 TRBD2 TRBV28 many CASSSTGYYGTSGTNEQFF TGTGCCAGCAGCAGCACGGGATACTACGGGACTAGCGGGACCAATGAGCAGTTCTTC
TRBJ1-5 NA TRBV4-1 many CASSQGNQPQHF TGTGCCAGCAGTCAGGGTAATCAGCCCCAGCATTTT
TRBJ2-1 NA TRBV11-2 many CASSLDRWGAFYNEQFF TGTGCCAGCAGCTTAGATCGGTGGGGGGCCTTCTACAATGAGCAGTTCTTC
TRBJ2-3 TRBD1 TRBV6-1 many CASRGGQGIADTQYF TGTGCCAGCAGAGGGGGACAGGGGATAGCAGATACGCAGTATTTT
TRBJ2-7 NA TRBV4-1 few CASSQDSSYSYEQYF TGCGCCAGCAGCCAAGATAGCTCCTACTCCTACGAGCAGTACTTC